The 18 T cell receptor beta chains presented below share a single source sample, sequenced in a study of blood T cell repertoires in COVID-19. Clones were sequenced by immunoSEQ multiplex PCR, and TCRdb holds only the in-frame ones, with some missing. The table records around 47,000 clones, about four fifths of them present only once. The sequencing input was peripheral blood. The receptors were gathered from a man between 65 and 80 years old with active COVID-19.

This clone was picked up a small number of times. The chain links TRBV7-2 to TRBJ2-1; TRBD2 matches 10 bases. Germline V gene data show CDR1 as SGHTA and CDR2 as FQGNSA. J was trimmed by 4 bases and V by 4 bases; bases with no gene match: 4. The CDR3 runs to 15 residues. The CDR3 loop is CASSSTSGQYNEQFF. CDR3 DNA sequence: TGTGCCAGCAGCTCGACTAGCGGGCAGTACAATGAGCAGTTCTTC.

V gene TRBV29-1 combines with J gene TRBJ1-1; D is possibly TRBD1 (6 bases). V gave up 4 bases and J gave up 2 bases, with 11 bases separating them. The length of the CDR3 is 13 residues. CDR1 and CDR2 (germline): SQVTM, ANQGSEA. The DNA for the CDR3 is TGCAGCGTTGCGGGACAACCAAACACTGAAGCTTTCTTT. It yields the protein CSVAGQPNTEAFF.

The J gene is TRBJ1-3, the V gene TRBV4-3; D is unclear. CDR1 is LGHNA and CDR2 is YSLEER in the germline V gene. The CDR3 extends over 16 amino acids. The germline V and J ends were trimmed by 0 bases and 3 bases, with 12 bases remaining between them. The CDR3 bases are TGCGCCAGCAGCCAAGAATCGGGATTTGGTGGAAACACCATATATTTT. As protein: CASSQESGFGGNTIYF.

The chain uses TRBV5-4 and TRBJ2-7; 12 bases are shared with TRBD2. The V gene's germline CDR1 is SGHNT and CDR2 YYREEE (reference sequence). The junction had 4 bases not matched to a gene; V was cut back by 1 base and J by 5 bases. CDR3 length: 15 residues. In DNA, the CDR3 is TGTGCCAGCAGCTTGTCTAGCGGGGGGGCCGACGAGCAGTACTTC. This codes for CASSLSSGGADEQYF. The entire variable domain, with the rest obtained from reference TRBV5-4 and TRBJ2-7, is as follows: ETGVTQSPTHLIKTRGQQVTLRCSSQSGHNTVSWYQQALGQGPQFIFQYYREEENGRGNFPPRFSGLQFPNYSSELNVNALELDDSALYLCASSLSSGGADEQYFGPGTRLTVT.

V and J are TRBV19 and TRBJ1-5; 7 bases are shared with TRBD1. The CDR3 extends over 15 amino acids. After removal of 9 bases from V and 0 bases from J, the junction contained 8 bases not matched to a gene. CDR1 and CDR2 (germline): LNHDA, SQIVND (reference sequence). For the CDR3, the DNA is TGTGCCAGCCGAACGACAGGGACTAGCAATCAGCCCCAGCATTTT. As protein: CASRTTGTSNQPQHF.

The chain combines TRBV6-1 with TRBJ2-7, with D unclear. The CDR3 totals 15 residues. Trimming took 0 bases from V and 2 from J, leaving 11 bases between them. Germline V gene sequence: CDR1 MNHNS, CDR2 SASEGT. CDR3 DNA sequence: TGTGCCAGCAGTGAAGCGGGCAGGCGCCCCTACGAGCAGTACTTC. Its protein product is CASSEAGRRPYEQYF.

The V call is TRBV28, the J call TRBJ1-2; D is possibly TRBD1 (6 bases). The germline V gene has CDR1 MDHEN and CDR2 SYDVKM. V was clipped by 8 bases and J by 7 bases, with 17 bases between them. The CDR3 runs 13 residues. DNA of the CDR3: TGTGCCAGCGAACTACAGGGATCCGGTGGCTACACCTTC. It is translated as CASELQGSGGYTF.

The J gene is TRBJ2-1, the V gene TRBV5-1; perhaps TRBD2 as D (7 bases). The CDR3 is made up of 17 amino acids. The V and J ends lost 0 bases and 4 bases respectively, with 17 bases between them. CDR1 and CDR2 (germline): SGHRS, YFSETQ. CDR3 in amino acids: CASSLGLTGGLYNEQFF. The CDR3 DNA reads TGCGCCAGCAGCTTGGGATTAACGGGGGGCCTTTACAATGAGCAGTTCTTC.

V gene TRBV3-1 (or the pseudogene TRBV3-2) combines with J gene TRBJ1-4; 8 bases agree with TRBD1. The CDR3 is 14 residues long. With V trimmed by 4 bases and J by 7 bases, 5 bases remained unmatched. CDR1 is LGHDT, CDR2 YNNKEL, per germline (reference sequence). The CDR3 region is CASSPRTGTEKLFF. As DNA, the CDR3 is TGTGCCAGCAGCCCCCGGACAGGGACTGAAAAACTGTTTTTT.

This chain links TRBV7-6 with TRBJ2-7; 7 nucleotides match TRBD1. Germline CDR1 and CDR2: SGHVS and FNYEAQ. This CDR3 has 14 amino acids. After removal of 5 bases from V and 3 bases from J, the junction contained 7 bases not matched to a gene. CDR3 in DNA: TGTGCCAGCAGCCCCGGGACAGTTCTCTACGAGCAGTACTTC. As protein: CASSPGTVLYEQYF.

V is TRBV6-2 or TRBV6-3 and J is TRBJ2-3; 8 positions agree with TRBD2. V dropped 6 bases and J dropped 2; count of bases not matched to a gene: 13. Germline CDR1 and CDR2: MNHEY and SVGEGT. This CDR3 is 17 amino acids long. CDR3 nucleotide sequence: TGTGCCAGCAGCCCTCATCCCCGGGGGGGACTCACAGATACGCAGTATTTT. Translating it yields CASSPHPRGGLTDTQYF.

V is TRBV28 and J is TRBJ1-2; 7 positions match TRBD1. Germline loops: CDR1 MDHEN, CDR2 SYDVKM. This CDR3 spans 12 amino acids. V was clipped by 6 bases and J by 6 bases; unmatched bases: 4. CDR3 nucleotides: TGTGCCAGCAGAGGGACAGTAAATGGCTACACCTTC. It is translated as CASRGTVNGYTF.

The rearrangement joins TRBV28 to TRBJ1-5; TRBD1 matches at 9 bases. CDR3 length equals 14 residues. Germline V gene data show CDR1 as MDHEN and CDR2 as SYDVKM. The ends lost 11 bases at V and 4 bases at J; junction bases unmatched: 9. CDR3 residues: CAGGTGPLNQPQHF. As DNA, the CDR3 is TGTGCCGGTGGGACAGGGCCTTTGAATCAGCCCCAGCATTTT.

The chain carries TRBV15 and TRBJ1-4; D is unclear. The V gene's germline CDR1 is LNHNV and CDR2 YYDKDF (reference sequence). The CDR3 covers 14 residues. V was cut by 5 bases and J by 5 bases, with 12 bases left in between. CDR3 amino acids: CATSPRYGNEKLFF. The CDR3 coding sequence is TGTGCCACCAGCCCACGCTACGGGAATGAAAAACTGTTTTTT.

The chain has TRBV2 and TRBJ1-5; TRBD1 aligns across 9 bases. This CDR3 spans 12 amino acids. Germline-derived CDR1 and CDR2 are SNHLY and FYNNEI. J gave up 11 bases and V 8 bases, and 7 bases lay outside the gene matches. The CDR3 DNA follows: TGTGCCAGCGGGACAGGGATGGATTCCCAGCATTTT. Its protein product is CASGTGMDSQHF.

The chain combines TRBV18 with TRBJ1-2; tentatively, D is TRBD1 (5 bases). Deletions cut 3 bases from V and 4 bases from J, with 9 bases between. The CDR3 length is 13 residues. Germline assignment: CDR1 KGHSH and CDR2 LQKENI. CDR3 sequence: CASSPGGFYGYTF. CDR3 sequence (DNA): TGTGCCAGCTCACCGGGGGGGTTCTATGGCTACACCTTC.

CDR3 region: CASSGISGGETQYF. The CDR3 coding sequence is TGTGCCAGCAGCGGAATTAGCGGGGGGGAGACCCAGTACTTC. This rearrangement joins TRBV5-4 to TRBJ2-5; 10 bases are shared with TRBD2. The CDR3 runs 14 residues. V lost 4 bases, J lost 5 bases, and 5 bases stayed unmatched. Looked up from germline, CDR1 is SGHNT and CDR2 is YYREEE (reference sequence).

CDR3 coding DNA: TGTGCCAGCAGCGTGCGTAGCGGGGGCCCTGGAAACAATGAGCAGTTCTTC. As protein: CASSVRSGGPGNNEQFF. The V and J genes are TRBV9 and TRBJ2-1, with 9 nucleotides matching TRBD2. The germline V gene has CDR1 SGDLS and CDR2 YYNGEE. This CDR3 has 17 amino acids. V lost 2 bases, J lost 5 bases, and 11 bases stayed unmatched. Based on the CDR3 plus reference TRBV9 and TRBJ2-1, the full variable domain is DSGVTQTPKHLITATGQRVTLRCSPRSGDLSVYWYQQSLDQGLQFLIQYYNGEERAKGNILERFSAQQFPDLHSELNLSSLELGDSALYFCASSVRSGGPGNNEQFFGPGTRLTVL.